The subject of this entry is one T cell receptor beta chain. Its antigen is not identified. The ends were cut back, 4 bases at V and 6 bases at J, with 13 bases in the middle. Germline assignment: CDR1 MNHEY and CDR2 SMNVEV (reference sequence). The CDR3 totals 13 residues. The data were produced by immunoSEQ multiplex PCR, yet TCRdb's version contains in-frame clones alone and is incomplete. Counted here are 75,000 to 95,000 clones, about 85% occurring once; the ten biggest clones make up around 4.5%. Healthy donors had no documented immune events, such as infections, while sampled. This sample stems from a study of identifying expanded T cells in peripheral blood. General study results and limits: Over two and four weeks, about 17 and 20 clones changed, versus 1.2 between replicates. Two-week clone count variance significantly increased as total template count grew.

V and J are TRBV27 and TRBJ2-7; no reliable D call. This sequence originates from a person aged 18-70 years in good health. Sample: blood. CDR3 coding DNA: TGTGCCAGCAGTTCGTCAGCACTACGCGAGCAGTACTTC. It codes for CASSSSALREQYF.